This T cell receptor (beta chain) was retrieved from a study of T cells in localized non-small cell lung cancer. About this clone itself: No antigen is known for it.

This CDR3 contains 13 residues. Germline V CDR1 and CDR2: SEHNR, FQNEAQ (reference sequence). V lost 3 bases to trimming and J lost 5 bases, with 11 bases between them. Study outcomes and limitations: A median of about 54 of the top 100 tumor clones appeared in adjacent lung, which was paired and uninvolved. Uninvolved adjacent lung had more T cell clonality than any other tissue, topping tumor. A denser population of T cells in blood accompanied longer overall survival.

Assay: immunoSEQ multiplex PCR; the TCRdb copy retains only in-frame clones and omits some. The sample carries fewer than 8,000 clones, around 93% recorded once. The sequencing used peripheral blood, collected before any cancer treatment. V usage is TRBV7-9 and J usage is TRBJ2-7; no clear D gene. This receptor was identified in a woman aged 35-75 years with stage I lung adenocarcinoma. In DNA form, the CDR3 reads TGTGCCAGCAGCTTGATTAGCACCCACGAGCAGTACTTC. This translates into CASSLISTHEQYF.